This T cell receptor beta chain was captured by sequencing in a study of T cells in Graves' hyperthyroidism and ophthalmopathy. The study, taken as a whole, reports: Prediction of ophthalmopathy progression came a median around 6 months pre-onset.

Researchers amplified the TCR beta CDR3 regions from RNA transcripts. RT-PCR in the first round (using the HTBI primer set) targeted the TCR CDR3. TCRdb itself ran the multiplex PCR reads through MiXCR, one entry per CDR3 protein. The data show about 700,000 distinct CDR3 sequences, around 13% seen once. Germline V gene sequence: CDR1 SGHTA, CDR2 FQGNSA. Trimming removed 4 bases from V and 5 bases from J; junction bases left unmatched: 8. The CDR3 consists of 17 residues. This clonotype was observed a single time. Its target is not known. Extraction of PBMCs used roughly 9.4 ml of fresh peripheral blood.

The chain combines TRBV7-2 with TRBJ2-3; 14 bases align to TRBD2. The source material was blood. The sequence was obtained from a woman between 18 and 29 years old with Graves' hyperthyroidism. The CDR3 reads CASSSQWGLAGEDTQYF. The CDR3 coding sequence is TGTGCCAGCAGCTCCCAATGGGGACTAGCGGGGGAAGATACGCAGTATTTT.